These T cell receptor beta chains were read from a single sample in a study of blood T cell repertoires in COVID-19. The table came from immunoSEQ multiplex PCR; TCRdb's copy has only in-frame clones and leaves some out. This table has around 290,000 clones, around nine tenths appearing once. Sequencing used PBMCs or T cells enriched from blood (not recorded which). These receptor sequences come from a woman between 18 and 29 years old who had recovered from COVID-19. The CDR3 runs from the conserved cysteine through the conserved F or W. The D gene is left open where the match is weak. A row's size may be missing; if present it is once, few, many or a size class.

CDR3 DNA: TGCGCCAGCAGCTCGACCGGGGGATCCTATGGCTACACCTTC; CDR3 protein: CASSSTGGSYGYTF; D gene: .; V gene: TRBV5-1; J gene: TRBJ1-2; clone size: .
CDR3 DNA: TGTGCCTGGAGTGTCCTGGCAGGGGATTGGTATGGCTACACCTTC; CDR3 protein: CAWSVLAGDWYGYTF; D gene: .; V gene: TRBV30; J gene: TRBJ1-2; clone size: .
CDR3 DNA: TGTGCCAGCAGCCAAGATTGGTCCACCAGCTCCTACGAGCAGTACTTC; CDR3 protein: CASSQDWSTSSYEQYF; D gene: .; V gene: TRBV3-1/TRBV3-2; J gene: TRBJ2-7; clone size: .
CDR3 DNA: TGTGCCACCAGCTACGCAACAGTTTCCTATAATTCACCCCTCCACTTT; CDR3 protein: CATSYATVSYNSPLHF; D gene: .; V gene: TRBV15; J gene: TRBJ1-6; clone size: .
CDR3 DNA: TGTGCCAGCAGTACGGGACAGGGGCTGTACAATGAGCAGTTCTTC; CDR3 protein: CASSTGQGLYNEQFF; D gene: TRBD1; V gene: TRBV6-5; J gene: TRBJ2-1; clone size: once
CDR3 DNA: TGCGCCAGCAGTTTTATTAGCGGGAGAGGTGAAAATGAGCAGTTCTTC; CDR3 protein: CASSFISGRGENEQFF; D gene: TRBD2; V gene: TRBV4-1; J gene: TRBJ2-1; clone size: few
CDR3 DNA: TGTGCCAGCAGCTTCCGGGACAGCCTAAACACCATATATTTT; CDR3 protein: CASSFRDSLNTIYF; D gene: TRBD1; V gene: TRBV7-9; J gene: TRBJ1-3; clone size: .
CDR3 DNA: TGTGCCAGCAGCTCCAGTACCGTGGGACAGGGTGAAGAGACCCAGTACTTC; CDR3 protein: CASSSSTVGQGEETQYF; D gene: TRBD1; V gene: TRBV7-9; J gene: TRBJ2-5; clone size: .
CDR3 DNA: TGTGCCAGCAGCTTAGCGCTTAGCCCCCACCAAGAAGCTTTCTTT; CDR3 protein: CASSLALSPHQEAFF; D gene: .; V gene: TRBV7-2; J gene: TRBJ1-1; clone size: .
CDR3 DNA: TGTGCCAGCAGTGAATTAATAGCGGGGGAGAACACCGGGGAGCTGTTTTTT; CDR3 protein: CASSELIAGENTGELFF; D gene: TRBD2; V gene: TRBV25-1; J gene: TRBJ2-2; clone size: .
CDR3 DNA: TGTGCCAGCAGCTTAGTTAGCGGGGGGGGGACAGATACGCAGTATTTT; CDR3 protein: CASSLVSGGGTDTQYF; D gene: TRBD2; V gene: TRBV11-3; J gene: TRBJ2-3; clone size: .
CDR3 DNA: TGTGCCAGCAGCGCCCCAGGAACTAGCGCGGGAGAGCAGTACTTC; CDR3 protein: CASSAPGTSAGEQYF; D gene: TRBD2; V gene: TRBV9; J gene: TRBJ2-7; clone size: .
CDR3 DNA: TGTGCCAGCAGTCAGACAGACTACGAGCAGTACTTC; CDR3 protein: CASSQTDYEQYF; D gene: .; V gene: TRBV6-5; J gene: TRBJ2-7; clone size: .
CDR3 DNA: TGTGCCAGCAGCTACGGACAGGACGAATATAACTATGGCTACACCTTC; CDR3 protein: CASSYGQDEYNYGYTF; D gene: TRBD1; V gene: TRBV7-9; J gene: TRBJ1-2; clone size: .
CDR3 DNA: TGTGCCAGCAGCGCCCCGGCCGGGACAGGGGGGAACAATGAGCAGTTCTTC; CDR3 protein: CASSAPAGTGGNNEQFF; D gene: TRBD1; V gene: TRBV7-2; J gene: TRBJ2-1; clone size: .
CDR3 DNA: TGTGCCAGCAGCTCCGGACAGGGCCACACCGGGGAGCTGTTTTTT; CDR3 protein: CASSSGQGHTGELFF; D gene: TRBD1; V gene: TRBV7-2; J gene: TRBJ2-2; clone size: .
CDR3 DNA: TGTGCCAGCAGCCAAGGGATAGCCAGCTCCTACAATGAGCAGTTCTTC; CDR3 protein: CASSQGIASSYNEQFF; D gene: .; V gene: TRBV4-2; J gene: TRBJ2-1; clone size: .
CDR3 DNA: TGTGCCAGCAGCTTGGCCGGGGGGGGGTTAGCTTTCTTT; CDR3 protein: CASSLAGGGLAFF; D gene: .; V gene: TRBV5-4; J gene: TRBJ1-1; clone size: .
CDR3 DNA: TGTGCCAGCACGAGGGGGGGTAGTTCACCCCTCCACTTT; CDR3 protein: CASTRGGSSPLHF; D gene: .; V gene: TRBV25-1; J gene: TRBJ1-6; clone size: .
CDR3 DNA: TGTGCCAGCAGTCCGTCACTAGCGGGGGGAACAGATACGCAGTATTTT; CDR3 protein: CASSPSLAGGTDTQYF; D gene: TRBD2; V gene: TRBV7-8; J gene: TRBJ2-3; clone size: .
CDR3 DNA: TGTGCCAGCAGTTGGGTTAGCGGGACAGATACGCAGTATTTT; CDR3 protein: CASSWVSGTDTQYF; D gene: TRBD2; V gene: TRBV2; J gene: TRBJ2-3; clone size: once
CDR3 DNA: TGCGCCAGCAGCCAAGATTTGGGGAGCGGGAGCCACTACGAGCAGTACTTC; CDR3 protein: CASSQDLGSGSHYEQYF; D gene: TRBD2; V gene: TRBV4-1; J gene: TRBJ2-7; clone size: once
CDR3 DNA: TGTGCCTGGAGTGAGGGGGTATCCGGAAACACCATATATTTT; CDR3 protein: CAWSEGVSGNTIYF; D gene: .; V gene: TRBV30; J gene: TRBJ1-3; clone size: .
CDR3 DNA: TGTGCCAGCAGCTTAGGATTTGCAGGCGGACTAGAAAAACTGTTTTTT; CDR3 protein: CASSLGFAGGLEKLFF; D gene: .; V gene: TRBV11-2; J gene: TRBJ1-4; clone size: .
CDR3 DNA: TGTGCCAGCAGGGCTAGTAGATACGAGCAGTACTTC; CDR3 protein: CASRASRYEQYF; D gene: .; V gene: TRBV25-1; J gene: TRBJ2-7; clone size: once
CDR3 DNA: TGCGCCAGCAGCCAAGATTTGGACAGGGAGGGATCACCCCTCCACTTT; CDR3 protein: CASSQDLDREGSPLHF; D gene: TRBD1; V gene: TRBV4-1; J gene: TRBJ1-6; clone size: .
CDR3 DNA: TGTGCCAGTAGTATAGTAGCAGCAGGCAATCAGCCCCAGCATTTT; CDR3 protein: CASSIVAAGNQPQHF; D gene: .; V gene: TRBV19; J gene: TRBJ1-5; clone size: .
CDR3 DNA: TGCGCCAGCAGCACCGACAGTATGGCCGGGGAGCTGTTTTTT; CDR3 protein: CASSTDSMAGELFF; D gene: .; V gene: TRBV5-1; J gene: TRBJ2-2; clone size: once
CDR3 DNA: TGTGCCAGCAGCCAACGAGCGGGGGGCTTTTTCGAGCAGTACTTC; CDR3 protein: CASSQRAGGFFEQYF; D gene: TRBD2; V gene: TRBV13; J gene: TRBJ2-7; clone size: .
CDR3 DNA: TGTGCCAGCAGTAACTGGGACAGCCTCTCTGGAAACACCATATATTTT; CDR3 protein: CASSNWDSLSGNTIYF; D gene: TRBD1; V gene: TRBV6-5; J gene: TRBJ1-3; clone size: .
CDR3 DNA: TGTGCCAGCAGGACAGGGGGTAACTATGGCTACACCTTC; CDR3 protein: CASRTGGNYGYTF; D gene: TRBD1; V gene: TRBV2; J gene: TRBJ1-2; clone size: once
CDR3 DNA: TGTGCCAGCAGTGAAGCGGTAATTGTAGGGGGCTTGGATGAGCAGTTCTTC; CDR3 protein: CASSEAVIVGGLDEQFF; D gene: TRBD1; V gene: TRBV2; J gene: TRBJ2-1; clone size: .
CDR3 DNA: TGTGCCAGCAGTTACCCGACGGGCGAGCAGTACTTC; CDR3 protein: CASSYPTGEQYF; D gene: .; V gene: TRBV6-5; J gene: TRBJ2-7; clone size: .
CDR3 DNA: TGTGCCAGCAGCCAAGTTGCGGTTCGCGAGTTGAATGAGCAGTTCTTC; CDR3 protein: CASSQVAVRELNEQFF; D gene: .; V gene: TRBV3-1/TRBV3-2; J gene: TRBJ2-1; clone size: .
CDR3 DNA: TGTGCCAGCAGCGTTTCTAGCGGGGTTTATAGTGAGCAGTTCTTC; CDR3 protein: CASSVSSGVYSEQFF; D gene: TRBD2; V gene: TRBV9; J gene: TRBJ2-1; clone size: .
CDR3 DNA: TGTGCCAGCTCACGCGGCCGAAGCACAGATACGCAGTATTTT; CDR3 protein: CASSRGRSTDTQYF; D gene: .; V gene: TRBV18; J gene: TRBJ2-3; clone size: .
CDR3 DNA: TGTGCCAGCAGCTTAGTTTATGTGGGAGTCGGATACAATGAGCAGTTCTTC; CDR3 protein: CASSLVYVGVGYNEQFF; D gene: .; V gene: TRBV13; J gene: TRBJ2-1; clone size: .
CDR3 DNA: TGTGCCAGCAGCTTAGTTGGACAGGGGGCAGACGAGCAGTACTTC; CDR3 protein: CASSLVGQGADEQYF; D gene: TRBD1; V gene: TRBV7-2; J gene: TRBJ2-7; clone size: .
CDR3 DNA: TGTGCCAGCAGCTGGCGGGGTGGGTTTACAGATACGCAGTATTTT; CDR3 protein: CASSWRGGFTDTQYF; D gene: .; V gene: TRBV7-9; J gene: TRBJ2-3; clone size: once
CDR3 DNA: TGTGCCAGCAGAGCCCCAGGGGGCCGGAACACTGAAGCTTTCTTT; CDR3 protein: CASRAPGGRNTEAFF; D gene: TRBD1; V gene: TRBV2; J gene: TRBJ1-1; clone size: .
CDR3 DNA: TGTGCCAGCACGCAGGGACAAGGGGCGCTCCTCTATGGCTACACCTTC; CDR3 protein: CASTQGQGALLYGYTF; D gene: .; V gene: TRBV2; J gene: TRBJ1-2; clone size: .
CDR3 DNA: TGTGCCAGTAGTATAGGGGACAGGGCCTACGAGCAGTACTTC; CDR3 protein: CASSIGDRAYEQYF; D gene: TRBD1; V gene: TRBV19; J gene: TRBJ2-7; clone size: .